The present entry profiles one TCR beta chain with its context. The junction differs from germline at one of its ends, possibly a read error. This specimen comes from a study of shared clonotypes between healthy human individuals. The CDR3 loop spans 14 amino acids. Germline lookup yields CDR1 ENHRY and CDR2 SYGVKD. The protocol was immunoSEQ multiplex PCR, while the TCRdb copy is restricted to in-frame clones and leaves out a portion. The sample records approximately 1,500,000 clones, 95% to 99% being singletons. This TCR derives from a man aged 25-45 years in good health. The chain employs TRBV10-3 and TRBJ2-7, with D tentatively TRBD2 (6 bases). The sequenced sample consisted of naive CD4+ T cells sorted from blood. The subset is: CD45RA+ positively selected. The CDR3 is CAVRAGTPNPEQYF. In DNA form, the CDR3 reads TGTGCCGTCAGGGCCGGGACTCCCAACCCCGAGCAGTACTTC.